This T cell receptor (beta chain) was recorded in a study of Ad26.COV2.S vaccination and SARS-CoV-2 variants. The overall study: Recipients of Ad26.COV2.S got it intramuscularly, once or twice 56 days apart.

CDR3 length: 13 amino acids. Germline V gene lookup returns CDR1 SGHVS and CDR2 FNYEAQ. Trimming removed 3 bases from V and 1 base from J, with 4 bases in between. The treatment: some 20 received Ad26.COV2.S at low or high dose, single or two shots; roughly five received placebo; per-sample allocation not given. It was on day 63 after the first vaccine or placebo injection that samples were taken. This table comes from immunoSEQ multiplex PCR, and its TCRdb copy is limited to in-frame clones, with some not included. The table has some 410,000 clones, about 90% seen once. The rearrangement joins TRBV7-6 to TRBJ1-5, with no clear D. This TCR came from a person between 18 and 65 years old who received the Ad26.COV2.S COVID-19 vaccine or a placebo. Source: peripheral blood, taken in a trial of Ad26.COV2.S vaccine versus placebo. The CDR3 nucleotides are TGTGCCAGCAGCTTTGGCAGCAATCAGCCCCAGCATTTT. It codes for CASSFGSNQPQHF.